This T cell receptor (beta chain) was captured by sequencing in a study of OX40 agonist ivuxolimab in advanced cancers. The CDR3 contains 13 residues. Germline V lookup: CDR1 MNHNS, CDR2 SASEGT. V was clipped by 10 bases and J by 13 bases, with 23 bases between them. Sequenced by immunoSEQ multiplex PCR; TCRdb stores in-frame clones only, minus some. The data contain more than 55,000 clones, 85% to 90% of them singletons. The sequence was obtained from an adult with an advanced solid tumor such as melanoma, head and neck, liver or kidney cancer. The rearrangement links TRBV6-1 to TRBJ1-5; D is possibly TRBD1 (5 bases). The sample in question was CD4+ or CD8+ T cells sorted from blood, obtained in a trial of the OX40 agonist ivuxolimab. Here the CDR3 DNA reads TGTGCCACTTGGAACAGGTACGAGGGGCGGCAGCATTTT. Its translation: CATWNRYEGRQHF.